These T cell receptor beta chains were read from a single sample in a study of blood T cells in healthy people across ages. TCRdb recomputed calls from the 5' RACE reads with MiXCR, one row per CDR3 protein. This table holds 1.5 million to 2 million distinct CDR3 sequences, 28% found once. Sequenced sample: blood. Receptors originate from a woman in her thirties in good health. The CDR3 runs from the conserved cysteine through the conserved F or W. D genes are given only for firm matches. Not every row has a clone size; where given, it reads once, few, many or a size class.

abundance	v_gene	d_gene	j_gene	CDR3aa	CDR3nt
NA	TRBV2	TRBD1	TRBJ1-2	CASRQDRFGYTF	TGTGCCAGCAGACAGGACAGGTTTGGCTACACCTTC
NA	TRBV10-3	TRBD1	TRBJ2-1	CAISEQGWDRVYNEQFF	TGTGCCATCAGCGAGCAGGGGTGGGACAGGGTTTACAATGAGCAGTTCTTC
few	TRBV11-2	NA	TRBJ2-3	CASSHQKDTQYF	TGTGCCAGCAGCCACCAGAAAGATACGCAGTATTTT
few	TRBV20-1	TRBD2	TRBJ2-3	CSARDPSGRAGGDTQYF	TGCAGTGCTAGAGATCCTAGCGGGAGGGCCGGGGGAGATACGCAGTATTTT
NA	TRBV6-1	TRBD1	TRBJ2-2	CASREATGDAGELFF	TGTGCCAGCAGAGAAGCGACAGGGGACGCCGGGGAGCTGTTTTTT
many	TRBV28	TRBD2	TRBJ2-1	CASSSPGGGGTYNEQFF	TGTGCCAGCAGTTCTCCCGGGGGCGGGGGGACCTACAATGAGCAGTTCTTC
many	TRBV6-6	TRBD1	TRBJ1-4	CASSSARDSPEKLFF	TGTGCCAGCAGTTCCGCCAGGGACAGCCCCGAAAAACTGTTTTTT
many	TRBV29-1	NA	TRBJ2-6	CSVGEGANVLTF	TGCAGCGTCGGTGAGGGGGCCAACGTCCTGACTTTC
once	TRBV11-2	NA	TRBJ1-3	CASSFRTVLSGNTIYF	TGTGCCAGCAGCTTCAGGACGGTCCTCTCTGGAAACACCATATATTTT
NA	TRBV6-2/TRBV6-3	NA	TRBJ2-7	CASRRGGQGTYEQYF	TGTGCCAGCAGACGCGGAGGGCAGGGAACCTACGAGCAGTACTTC
few	TRBV6-5	NA	TRBJ2-2	CASSYGENTGELFF	TGTGCCAGCAGTTACGGGGAGAACACCGGGGAGCTGTTTTTT
many	TRBV20-1	TRBD1	TRBJ1-2	CSAKSGGAGGYTF	TGCAGTGCTAAGTCAGGGGGCGCAGGCGGCTACACCTTC
NA	TRBV12-3/TRBV12-4	NA	TRBJ2-3	CASGATATRGGGLDTQYF	TGTGCCAGCGGGGCTACAGCGACTAGGGGGGGGGGTTTAGATACGCAGTATTTT
few	TRBV12-5	NA	TRBJ1-2	CASGFRARSLSYGYTF	TGTGCTAGTGGTTTTCGGGCCAGATCCCTATCCTATGGCTACACCTTC
few	TRBV7-9	TRBD2	TRBJ2-7	CASSPGGSSGGHYEQYF	TGTGCCAGCAGCCCCGGTGGGAGTAGCGGGGGACACTACGAGCAGTACTTC
few	TRBV5-1	NA	TRBJ2-4	CASGQDLAKNIQYF	TGCGCCAGCGGCCAAGACCTAGCCAAAAACATTCAGTACTTC
NA	TRBV24-1	NA	TRBJ2-5	CATSDPRLLQETQYF	TGTGCCACCAGTGATCCCAGGTTACTCCAAGAGACCCAGTACTTC
few	TRBV5-1	NA	TRBJ2-6	CASSSPGRANVLTF	TGCGCCAGCAGCTCCCCGGGCCGGGCCAACGTCCTGACTTTC
many	TRBV18	NA	TRBJ2-7	CASTHPGQEYEQYF	TGTGCCAGCACACATCCGGGACAAGAATACGAGCAGTACTTC
NA	TRBV28	NA	TRBJ1-2	CATSFPTAYPNYGYTF	TGTGCCACCAGTTTTCCGACAGCCTATCCTAACTATGGCTACACCTTC
few	TRBV6-1	NA	TRBJ2-5	CASSEAETGVETQYF	TGTGCCAGCAGTGAAGCGGAAACGGGCGTGGAGACCCAGTACTTC
NA	TRBV7-8	TRBD1	TRBJ2-7	CASSVGQLPTEQYF	TGTGCCAGCAGCGTGGGACAGCTTCCTACCGAGCAGTACTTC
NA	TRBV20-1	TRBD2	TRBJ2-7	CSARALTGGPSNEQYF	TGCAGTGCCAGGGCCCTCACGGGAGGGCCGTCCAATGAGCAGTACTTC
many	TRBV10-3	NA	TRBJ2-7	CAISESRESDYEQYF	TGTGCCATCAGTGAGTCGAGGGAGTCAGACTACGAGCAGTACTTC
few	TRBV24-1	NA	TRBJ2-3	CATSDLRGAADTQYF	TGTGCCACCAGTGATTTGCGCGGAGCCGCAGATACGCAGTATTTT
few	TRBV4-2	TRBD2	TRBJ2-5	CASSQVGAAGGVPHSETQYF	TGTGCCAGCAGCCAAGTAGGTGCAGCGGGGGGCGTCCCCCACAGCGAGACCCAGTACTTC
many	TRBV9	TRBD1	TRBJ2-7	CASSADRDSYEQYF	TGTGCCAGCAGCGCAGACAGGGACTCCTACGAGCAGTACTTC
NA	TRBV20-1	TRBD2	TRBJ2-7	CSARDPPAGHYEQYF	TGCAGTGCTAGAGATCCCCCAGCGGGGCACTACGAGCAGTACTTC
NA	TRBV5-1	NA	TRBJ2-5	CASSRVGVTGETQYF	TGCGCCAGCAGTCGTGTCGGGGTCACGGGGGAGACCCAGTACTTC
NA	TRBV5-6	NA	TRBJ1-4	CAGSLAGSLGKLFF	TGTGCCGGCAGCTTGGCCGGAAGCCTGGGAAAACTGTTTTTT
many	TRBV12-3/TRBV12-4	NA	TRBJ2-1	CASGHLRDSYNEQFF	TGTGCCAGCGGACACCTAAGGGATTCCTACAATGAGCAGTTCTTC
NA	TRBV12-3/TRBV12-4	NA	TRBJ1-2	CASSRPLTAVYGYTF	TGTGCCAGCAGCCGCCCTTTGACAGCGGTATATGGCTACACCTTC
few	TRBV5-1	TRBD1	TRBJ1-1	CASSFDPTGRVTEAFF	TGCGCCAGCAGTTTCGACCCGACAGGGCGGGTGACTGAAGCTTTCTTT
NA	TRBV5-1	NA	TRBJ2-5	CASSFGPQGETQYF	TGCGCCAGCAGCTTCGGACCCCAAGGAGAGACCCAGTACTTC
NA	TRBV7-2	NA	TRBJ2-5	CASSFGRDQGETQYF	TGTGCCAGCAGCTTTGGACGGGACCAGGGAGAGACCCAGTACTTC
many	TRBV20-1	NA	TRBJ2-7	CSANPGTPKDEQYF	TGCAGTGCGAACCCCGGGACTCCCAAGGACGAGCAGTACTTC
NA	TRBV20-1	NA	TRBJ1-1	CSAPSTAINTEAFF	TGCAGTGCCCCATCGACAGCCATAAACACTGAAGCTTTCTTT
few	TRBV12-3/TRBV12-4	NA	TRBJ2-7	CASREGGGQNYEQYF	TGTGCCAGCAGGGAGGGTGGGGGACAAAACTACGAGCAGTACTTC
NA	TRBV5-6	NA	TRBJ2-1	CASSSDVQETQFF	TGTGCCAGCAGCTCGGACGTCCAAGAGACCCAGTTCTTC
NA	TRBV20-1	NA	TRBJ1-6	CSAKTPGGTNSPLHF	TGCAGTGCTAAGACCCCAGGTGGTACTAATTCACCCCTCCACTTT
many	TRBV5-6	TRBD2	TRBJ2-5	CASRSGLAGRETQYF	TGTGCCAGCCGCTCAGGACTAGCGGGAAGAGAGACCCAGTACTTC
many	TRBV20-1	NA	TRBJ2-4	CSAPRAEEIKNIQYF	TGCAGTGCCCCCCGGGCAGAAGAGATAAAAAACATTCAGTACTTC
few	TRBV20-1	NA	TRBJ2-3	CSAWDSDTDTQYF	TGCAGTGCTTGGGACTCAGACACAGATACGCAGTATTTT
few	TRBV7-6	TRBD1	TRBJ2-7	CASSLGTGESSYEQYF	TGTGCCAGCAGCTTAGGGACAGGAGAATCCTCCTACGAGCAGTACTTC
NA	TRBV5-1	NA	TRBJ2-3	CASSLNGRSSTDTQYF	TGCGCCAGCAGCTTGAATGGGAGGTCTAGCACAGATACGCAGTATTTT
NA	TRBV12-3/TRBV12-4	NA	TRBJ2-5	CASSVGRRMEQYF	TGTGCCAGCAGTGTCGGGAGAAGAATGGAGCAGTACTTC
many	TRBV10-3	NA	TRBJ2-7	CAIRDGGGFQDEQYF	TGTGCCATCAGGGATGGGGGGGGCTTTCAAGACGAGCAGTACTTC
many	TRBV14	NA	TRBJ1-2	CASSQGRGGYTF	TGTGCCAGCAGCCAAGGTCGCGGGGGCTACACCTTC
NA	TRBV5-1	NA	TRBJ2-3	CASSWSPAEGGTDTQYF	TGCGCCAGCAGCTGGTCTCCCGCCGAGGGCGGTACAGATACGCAGTATTTT
many	TRBV3-1	TRBD1	TRBJ2-7	CASSQALTGNEQYF	TGTGCCAGCAGCCAAGCTTTGACAGGGAACGAGCAGTACTTC
few	TRBV12-3/TRBV12-4	TRBD1	TRBJ1-3	CASSLRLTGSEDTIYF	TGTGCCAGCAGTCTCCGGCTGACAGGGTCGGAGGACACCATATATTTT
NA	TRBV7-2	NA	TRBJ2-1	CASSLRQRGNEQFF	TGTGCCAGCAGCTTACGACAACGGGGCAATGAGCAGTTCTTC
NA	TRBV20-1	NA	TRBJ2-3	CSARHNKGGSTDTQYF	TGCAGTGCTCGCCACAATAAAGGGGGGTCCACAGATACGCAGTATTTT
many	TRBV7-3	NA	TRBJ2-1	CASRPHPTSNEQFF	TGTGCCAGCAGGCCTCATCCGACAAGTAATGAGCAGTTCTTC
many	TRBV5-1	NA	TRBJ2-3	CASSLGRLVGDTQYF	TGCGCCAGCAGCTTAGGCCGACTAGTAGGAGATACGCAGTATTTT
NA	TRBV3-1	NA	TRBJ2-7	CASSQSGISYEQYF	TGTGCCAGCAGCCAATCAGGGATATCCTACGAGCAGTACTTC
many	TRBV3-1	NA	TRBJ2-1	CASSPGTRVLDEQFF	TGTGCCAGCAGCCCCGGGACAAGGGTCCTAGATGAGCAGTTCTTC
many	TRBV4-1	TRBD1	TRBJ2-7	CASRPTGTGGEQYF	TGCGCCAGCAGGCCTACCGGGACAGGGGGCGAGCAGTACTTC
NA	TRBV27	NA	TRBJ1-2	CASSFGTPGGGYGYTF	TGTGCCAGCAGTTTTGGGACACCCGGAGGAGGGTATGGCTACACCTTC